This T cell receptor (beta chain) was captured in a study of identifying expanded T cells in peripheral blood. Study-wide results and limits: Over two and four weeks, about 17 and 20 clones changed, versus 1.2 between replicates. Across healthy donors, higher total template counts meant significantly greater approximately two-week count variance.

As to this clone: Its antigen is currently unknown.

Looked up from germline, CDR1 is LGHNA and CDR2 is YNFKEQ. This CDR3 comprises 17 residues. V trimming: 5 bases; J trimming: 3 bases; junction bases outside the gene matches: 9. The repertoire was sequenced with immunoSEQ multiplex PCR; TCRdb's copy has only in-frame clones and lacks some. Counted here are about 100,000 clones, around 88% occurring once; the ten biggest clones make up 17%. No infections or other immune events were documented during collection. The sample consisted of blood. J is TRBJ2-1 and V is TRBV4-2; 11 bases line up with TRBD2. This receptor was identified in a person between 18 and 75 years old in good health. The CDR3 nucleotides read TGTGCCAGCAGCGCTCACCCCCTAGCGGGAGGCTACAATGAGCAGTTCTTC. It translates to CASSAHPLAGGYNEQFF.